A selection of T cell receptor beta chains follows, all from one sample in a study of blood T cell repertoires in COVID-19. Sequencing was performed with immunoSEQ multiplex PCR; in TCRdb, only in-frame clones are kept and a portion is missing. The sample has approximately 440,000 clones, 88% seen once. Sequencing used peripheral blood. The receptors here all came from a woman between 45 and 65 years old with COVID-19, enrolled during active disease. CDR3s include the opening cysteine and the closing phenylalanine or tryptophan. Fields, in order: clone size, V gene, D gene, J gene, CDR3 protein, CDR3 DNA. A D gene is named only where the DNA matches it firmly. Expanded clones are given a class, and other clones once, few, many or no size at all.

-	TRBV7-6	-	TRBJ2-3	CASSLWSSAGTDTQYF	TGTGCCAGCAGCTTATGGTCTAGCGCCGGCACAGATACGCAGTATTTT
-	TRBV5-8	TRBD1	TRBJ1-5	CASSGTGTPNQPQHF	TGTGCCAGCAGCGGGACAGGGACTCCCAATCAGCCCCAGCATTTT
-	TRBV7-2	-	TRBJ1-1	CASSRLISTSTEAFF	TGTGCCAGCAGCCGCCTGATATCCACTAGCACTGAAGCTTTCTTT
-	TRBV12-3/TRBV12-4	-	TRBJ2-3	CASSLISDTQYF	TGTGCCAGCAGTCTTATTTCAGATACGCAGTATTTT
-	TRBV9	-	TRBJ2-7	CASSVAGTLTYEQYF	TGTGCCAGCAGCGTAGCCGGGACACTGACCTACGAGCAGTACTTC
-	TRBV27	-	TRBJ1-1	CASSFLGAGSGEAFF	TGTGCCAGCAGTTTCCTCGGGGCCGGGAGCGGTGAAGCTTTCTTT
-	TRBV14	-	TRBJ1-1	CASRRTVNTEAFF	TGTGCCAGCAGGCGAACAGTGAACACTGAAGCTTTCTTT
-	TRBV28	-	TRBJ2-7	CASSLRLRTVSYEQYF	TGTGCCAGCAGTTTACGACTACGGACGGTATCCTACGAGCAGTACTTC
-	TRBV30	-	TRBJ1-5	CAWSDSGDNQPQHF	TGTGCCTGGAGTGACTCGGGGGATAATCAGCCCCAGCATTTT
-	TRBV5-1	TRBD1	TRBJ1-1	CASSWALRQGNTEAFF	TGCGCCAGCAGCTGGGCCCTCCGACAGGGGAACACTGAAGCTTTCTTT
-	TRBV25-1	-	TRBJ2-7	CASSEYPQGEEQYF	TGTGCCAGCAGTGAATATCCGCAGGGTGAAGAGCAGTACTTC
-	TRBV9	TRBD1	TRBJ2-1	CASSVDGQEYEQFF	TGTGCCAGCAGCGTAGACGGACAGGAGTATGAGCAGTTCTTC
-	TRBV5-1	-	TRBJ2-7	CASSLVAGAAFYEQYF	TGCGCCAGCAGCTTGGTAGCAGGGGCCGCCTTCTACGAGCAGTACTTC
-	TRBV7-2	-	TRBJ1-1	CASESFDTEAFF	TGTGCCAGCGAGTCCTTTGACACTGAAGCTTTCTTT
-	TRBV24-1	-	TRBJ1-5	CAQPAGDQPQHF	TGTGCCCAGCCCGCGGGTGATCAGCCCCAGCATTTT
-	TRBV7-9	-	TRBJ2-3	CASSPQGGIAGTDTQYF	TGTGCCAGCAGCCCCCAGGGGGGAATAGCGGGCACAGATACGCAGTATTTT
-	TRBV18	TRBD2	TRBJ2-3	CASSAGRADTQYF	TGTGCCAGCTCAGCGGGGAGGGCAGATACGCAGTATTTT
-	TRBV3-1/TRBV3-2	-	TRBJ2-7	CASSPPQGREQYF	TGTGCCAGCAGCCCTCCACAGGGACGCGAGCAGTACTTC
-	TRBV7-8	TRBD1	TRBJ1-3	CASSLLYRGLGNTIYF	TGTGCCAGCAGCCTTTTGTACAGGGGGCTTGGAAACACCATATATTTT
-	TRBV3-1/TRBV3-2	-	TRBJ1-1	CASSPWGAASEAFF	TGTGCCAGCAGCCCCTGGGGCGCTGCATCTGAAGCTTTCTTT
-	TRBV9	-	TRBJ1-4	CASSGDRSATNEKLFF	TGTGCCAGCAGCGGCGACAGAAGCGCAACTAATGAAAAACTGTTTTTT
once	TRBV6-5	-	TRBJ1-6	CASSSTVSPLHF	TGTGCCAGCAGCTCGACAGTTTCACCCCTCCACTTT
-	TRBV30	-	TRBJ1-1	CAWSVGGGNTEAFF	TGTGCCTGGAGTGTTGGGGGCGGGAACACTGAAGCTTTCTTT
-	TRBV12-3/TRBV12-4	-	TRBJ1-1	CASSAQGPEAFF	TGTGCCAGCAGTGCACAGGGCCCTGAAGCTTTCTTT
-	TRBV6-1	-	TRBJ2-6	CASSEERSGANVLTF	TGTGCCAGCAGTGAAGAACGGTCTGGGGCCAACGTCCTGACTTTC